This T cell receptor beta chain was sequenced during a study of blood T cell repertoires in COVID-19. For the study at large: Sample material is recorded as cDNA or gDNA derived from T cells, B-cell-depleted T cells, or PBMCs.

The CDR3 extends over 13 amino acids. Germline V lookup: CDR1 KGHDR, CDR2 SFDVKD. V lost 4 bases to trimming and J lost 6 bases; unmatched junction nucleotides: 5. In the source study's methods: Quantification of nucleated cells was approximated via reference gene primer amplification. Sequencing used immunoSEQ multiplex PCR; TCRdb keeps in-frame clones, though not all of them. The V and J calls and clone size are taken from that table; D and trimming were inferred from the DNA. Of 250,000 to 300,000 clones listed, approximately 87% are singletons. The clonotype originates from a woman under 40 with COVID-19, enrolled during active disease. V usage is TRBV24-1 and J usage is TRBJ2-7, with 7 positions matching TRBD1. The sequenced sample was peripheral blood. CDR3 sequence (DNA): TGTGCCACCAGTGACCCGGACAGGACCGAGCAGTACTTC. Its protein product is CATSDPDRTEQYF.